The 10 T cell receptor beta chains below all came from one sample that was sequenced in a study of T cell responses to AZD1222 COVID-19 vaccine. Some clones are missing from TCRdb's copy, which holds only in-frame ones; the method was immunoSEQ multiplex PCR. Of approximately 200,000 clones in the sample, about 89% were seen once. The material was peripheral blood, obtained 28 days after the second AZD1222 dose. The receptors shown here come from an adult who received the AZD1222 COVID-19 vaccine.

J is TRBJ2-7 and V is TRBV7-8, with 7 positions matching TRBD2. CDR3 length: 13 residues. Trimming took 5 bases from V and 9 from J; bases not matched to a gene: 10. CDR1 SGHVS and CDR2 FQNEAQ come from the germline V gene. In DNA, the CDR3 is TGTGCCAGCAGCCCGGGACTAACCCGGGGGCAGTACTTC. This sequence encodes CASSPGLTRGQYF.

The count of this clone is one. The V call is TRBV10-3, the J call TRBJ1-5; the match to TRBD1 covers 8 bases. Germline V gene lookup returns CDR1 ENHRY and CDR2 SYGVKD. J lost 0 bases, V lost 0 bases, and 4 bases had no gene match. The CDR3 loop spans 17 amino acids. The CDR3 reads CAISESLTGASNQPQHF. The CDR3 coding sequence is TGTGCCATCAGTGAGTCTCTGACAGGGGCTAGCAATCAGCCCCAGCATTTT.

The J gene is TRBJ2-7, the V gene TRBV28; D unclear. Germline CDR1 and CDR2: MDHEN and SYDVKM. CDR3 length: 13 residues. V lost 7 bases and J 3 bases, leaving 13 bases between the germline ends. The CDR3 nucleotides are TGTGCCAGCACCCAACGCGGCAGCTACGAGCAGTACTTC. Protein: CASTQRGSYEQYF.

This rearrangement joins TRBV3-1 (or the pseudogene TRBV3-2) to TRBJ1-6; weak D call: TRBD1 (5 bases). Per germline, CDR1 LGHDT and CDR2 YNNKEL (reference sequence). The V gene lost 3 bases and the J gene lost 7 bases, with 13 bases spanning the gap. This CDR3 spans 15 amino acids. This CDR3 reads CASSQNRYGNSPLHF. CDR3 nucleotide sequence: TGTGCCAGCAGCCAGAACAGGTACGGGAATTCACCCCTCCACTTT.

The chain couples TRBV4-1 to TRBJ2-3, with D possibly being TRBD2 (5 bases). V lost 1 base and J lost 8, with 19 bases in between. Germline CDR1 is MGHRA and CDR2 is YSYEKL. The CDR3 is made up of 16 amino acids. The CDR3 DNA sequence: TGCGCCAGCAGCCAAGTGTTACTAGTAGGGCCGGGTACGCAGTATTTT. This sequence encodes CASSQVLLVGPGTQYF.

This chain uses TRBV6-2 or TRBV6-3 with TRBJ2-1; TRBD2 matches at 12 bases. The germline V gene encodes CDR1 MNHEY and CDR2 SVGEGT. The length of the CDR3 is 17 residues. With V trimmed by 2 bases and J by 7 bases, 9 bases remained unmatched. CDR3 amino acids: CASSYAGGLAGGNEQFF. The CDR3 DNA sequence: TGTGCCAGCAGTTACGCGGGTGGTCTAGCGGGAGGGAATGAGCAGTTCTTC.

This clone has more than one count but fewer than ten. The V and J genes are TRBV30 and TRBJ1-6, with a weak D call TRBD1 (5 bases). Germline V gene data show CDR1 as GTSNPN and CDR2 as SVGIG (reference sequence). The CDR3 extends over 14 amino acids. V dropped 4 bases and J dropped 10 bases, with 17 bases sitting between them. The CDR3, as DNA: TGTGCCTGGACCTCGGATAAGTGGGGCTCACCCCTCCACTTT. This gives the protein CAWTSDKWGSPLHF.

The chain combines TRBV6-6 with TRBJ1-5, with 10 bases aligning to TRBD1. The germline gives CDR1 MNHNY, CDR2 SVGAGI (reference sequence). V was pared by 8 bases and J by 3 bases, with 4 bases of the junction left unmatched. The CDR3 runs to 14 residues. CDR3 loop: CASGQGVSNQPQHF. CDR3 DNA sequence: TGTGCCAGCGGACAGGGGGTGTCCAATCAGCCCCAGCATTTT.

The J gene is TRBJ1-5, the V gene TRBV6-4; D is ambiguous. The CDR3 loop spans 13 amino acids. Per the germline V gene, CDR1 is MRHNA and CDR2 is SNTAGT. Trimming took 3 bases from V and 1 from J, leaving 4 bases between them. In nucleotides, the CDR3 is TGTGCCAGCAGTGAAGGCAGCAATCAGCCCCAGCATTTT. It specifies CASSEGSNQPQHF.

The chain employs TRBV11-2 and TRBJ2-2; D is perhaps TRBD2 (7 bases). The germline V and J ends were trimmed by 5 bases and 9 bases, with 25 bases remaining between them. The V gene's germline CDR1 is SGHAT and CDR2 FQNNGV. This CDR3 region has 17 residues. CDR3 nucleotide sequence: TGTGCCAGCAGCCCCCGGGGGGCGGGAGCGTCCCTGCGGGAGCTGTTTTTT. Protein product: CASSPRGAGASLRELFF.